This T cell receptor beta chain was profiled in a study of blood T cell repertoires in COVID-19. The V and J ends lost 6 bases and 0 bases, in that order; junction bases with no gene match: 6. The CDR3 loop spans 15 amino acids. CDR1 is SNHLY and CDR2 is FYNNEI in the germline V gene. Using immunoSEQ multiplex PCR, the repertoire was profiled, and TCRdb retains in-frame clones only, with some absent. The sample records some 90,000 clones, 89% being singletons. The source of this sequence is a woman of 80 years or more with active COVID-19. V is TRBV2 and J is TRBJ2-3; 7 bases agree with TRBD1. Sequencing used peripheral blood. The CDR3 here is CASSPGQLSTDTQYF. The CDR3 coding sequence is TGTGCCAGCAGCCCGGGACAGCTCAGCACAGATACGCAGTATTTT.